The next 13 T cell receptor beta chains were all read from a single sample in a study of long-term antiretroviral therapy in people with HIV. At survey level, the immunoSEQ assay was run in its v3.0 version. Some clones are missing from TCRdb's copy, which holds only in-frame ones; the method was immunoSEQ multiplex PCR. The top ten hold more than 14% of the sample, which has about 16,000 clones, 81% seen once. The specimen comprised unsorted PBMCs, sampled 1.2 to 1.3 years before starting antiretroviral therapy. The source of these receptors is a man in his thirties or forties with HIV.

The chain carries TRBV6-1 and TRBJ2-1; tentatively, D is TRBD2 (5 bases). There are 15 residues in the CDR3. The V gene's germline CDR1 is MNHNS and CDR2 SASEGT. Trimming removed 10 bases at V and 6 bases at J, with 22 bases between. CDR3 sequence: CATQDFGETPNEQFF. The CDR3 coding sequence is TGTGCCACCCAGGACTTTGGCGAAACCCCCAATGAGCAGTTCTTC.

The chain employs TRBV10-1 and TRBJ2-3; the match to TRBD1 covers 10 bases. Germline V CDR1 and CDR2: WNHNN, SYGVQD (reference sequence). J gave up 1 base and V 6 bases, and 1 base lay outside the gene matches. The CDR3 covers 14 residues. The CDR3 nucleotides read TGCGCCAGCAGCGACAGGGGGCGCACAGATACGCAGTATTTT. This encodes CASSDRGRTDTQYF.

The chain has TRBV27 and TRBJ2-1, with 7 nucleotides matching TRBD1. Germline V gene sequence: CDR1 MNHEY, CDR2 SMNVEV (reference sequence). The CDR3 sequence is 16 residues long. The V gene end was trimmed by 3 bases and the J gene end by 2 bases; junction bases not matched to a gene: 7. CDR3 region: CASSFSTGPPYNEQFF. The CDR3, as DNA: TGTGCCAGCAGTTTTTCGACAGGGCCCCCCTACAATGAGCAGTTCTTC.

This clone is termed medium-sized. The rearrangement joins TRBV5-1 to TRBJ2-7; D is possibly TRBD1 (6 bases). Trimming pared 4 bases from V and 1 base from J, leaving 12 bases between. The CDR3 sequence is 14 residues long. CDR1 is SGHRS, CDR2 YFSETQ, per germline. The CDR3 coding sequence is TGCGCCAGCAGCGCCACACAGGGATCCTACGAGCAGTACTTC. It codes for CASSATQGSYEQYF.

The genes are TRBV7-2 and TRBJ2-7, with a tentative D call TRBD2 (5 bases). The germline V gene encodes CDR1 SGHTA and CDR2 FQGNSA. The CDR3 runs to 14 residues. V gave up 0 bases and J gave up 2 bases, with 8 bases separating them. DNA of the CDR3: TGTGCCAGCAGCTTAGCGGGAGTCACCTACGAGCAGTACTTC. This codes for CASSLAGVTYEQYF. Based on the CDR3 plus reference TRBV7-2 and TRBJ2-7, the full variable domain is GAGVSQSPSNKVTEKGKDVELRCDPISGHTALYWYRQSLGQGLEFLIYFQGNSAPDKSGLPSDRFSAERTGGSVSTLTIQRTQQEDSAVYLCASSLAGVTYEQYFGPGTRLTVT.

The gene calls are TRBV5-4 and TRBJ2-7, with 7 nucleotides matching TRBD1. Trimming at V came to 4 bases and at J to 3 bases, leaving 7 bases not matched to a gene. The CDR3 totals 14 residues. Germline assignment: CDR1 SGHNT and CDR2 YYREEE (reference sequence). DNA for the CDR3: TGTGCCAGCAGCCCTAACGACAGGGTCTACGAGCAGTACTTC. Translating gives CASSPNDRVYEQYF.

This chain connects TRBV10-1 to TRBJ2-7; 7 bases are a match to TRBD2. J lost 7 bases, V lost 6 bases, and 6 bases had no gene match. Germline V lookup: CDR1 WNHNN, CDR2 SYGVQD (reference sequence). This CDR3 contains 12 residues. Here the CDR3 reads CASRGPGGEQYF. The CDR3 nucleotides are TGCGCCAGCAGGGGTCCGGGGGGAGAGCAGTACTTC.

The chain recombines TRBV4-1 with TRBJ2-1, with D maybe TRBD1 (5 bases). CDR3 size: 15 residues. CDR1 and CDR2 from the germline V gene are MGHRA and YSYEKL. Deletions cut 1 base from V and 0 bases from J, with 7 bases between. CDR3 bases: TGCGCCAGCAGCCAAGTAGGGGACTCCTACAATGAGCAGTTCTTC. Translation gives CASSQVGDSYNEQFF.

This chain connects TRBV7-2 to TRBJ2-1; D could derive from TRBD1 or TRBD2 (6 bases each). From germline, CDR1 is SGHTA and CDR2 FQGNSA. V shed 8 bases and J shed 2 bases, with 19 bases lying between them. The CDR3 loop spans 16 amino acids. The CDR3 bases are TGTGCCAGCTCCCCGGGGGCCGGGTTGACCTACAATGAGCAGTTCTTC. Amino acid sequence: CASSPGAGLTYNEQFF.

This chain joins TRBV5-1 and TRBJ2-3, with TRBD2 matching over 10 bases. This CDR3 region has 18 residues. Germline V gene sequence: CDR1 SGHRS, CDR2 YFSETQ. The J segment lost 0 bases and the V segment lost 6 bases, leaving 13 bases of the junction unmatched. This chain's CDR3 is CASNGRLAGPGSTDTQYF. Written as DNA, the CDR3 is TGCGCCAGCAACGGGCGACTAGCGGGCCCAGGAAGCACAGATACGCAGTATTTT.

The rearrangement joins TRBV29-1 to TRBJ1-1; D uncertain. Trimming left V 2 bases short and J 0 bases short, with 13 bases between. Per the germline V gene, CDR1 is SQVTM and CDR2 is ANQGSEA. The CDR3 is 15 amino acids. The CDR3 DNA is TGCAGCGTTGAACGGGGAATATTTTTGAACACTGAAGCTTTCTTT. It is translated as CSVERGIFLNTEAFF.

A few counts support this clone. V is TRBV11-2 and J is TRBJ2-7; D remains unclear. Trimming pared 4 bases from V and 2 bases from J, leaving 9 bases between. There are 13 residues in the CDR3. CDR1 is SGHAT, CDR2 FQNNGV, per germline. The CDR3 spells CASSSSPTYEQYF. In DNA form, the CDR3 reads TGTGCCAGCAGCTCGTCACCTACCTACGAGCAGTACTTC.

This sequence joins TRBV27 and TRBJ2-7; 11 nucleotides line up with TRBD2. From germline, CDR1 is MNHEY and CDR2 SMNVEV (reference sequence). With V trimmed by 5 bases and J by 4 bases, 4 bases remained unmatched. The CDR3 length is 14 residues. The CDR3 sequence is CASSTWTSGYEQYF. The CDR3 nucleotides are TGTGCCAGCAGTACCTGGACTAGCGGGTACGAGCAGTACTTC.